This entry lists 20 T cell receptor beta chains sequenced from one sample in a study of cytomegalovirus exposure and HLA in healthy donors. The PCR made use of 60 Vbeta and 13 Jbeta primers. Sequencing used immunoSEQ multiplex PCR; TCRdb keeps in-frame clones, though not all of them. The sample lists 200,000 to 250,000 clones; approximately 80% were seen once. Input material: PBMCs. These receptors originate from a girl aged 2 to 9 in good health and CMV-seronegative.

The rearrangement links TRBV25-1 to TRBJ1-1; 7 bases map to TRBD1. Trimming cost V 6 bases and J 2 bases; bases outside gene matches: 9. Germline values: CDR1 MGHDK, CDR2 SYGVNS. This CDR3 comprises 15 residues. CDR3 sequence reads: CASSDIDRANTEAFF. The CDR3 DNA follows: TGTGCCAGCAGCGATATCGACAGGGCCAACACTGAAGCTTTCTTT.

This clone was counted only a few times. The chain couples TRBV10-2 to TRBJ1-5; D gene uncertain. The germline V and J ends were trimmed by 0 bases and 5 bases, with 14 bases remaining between them. Germline-derived CDR1 and CDR2 are WSHSY and SAAADI. The CDR3 has 16 amino acids. The CDR3 nucleotides are TGCGCCAGCAGTGAGTCGACGGGATTCGGTCATCAGCCCCAGCATTTT. It translates to CASSESTGFGHQPQHF.

The chain combines TRBV30 with TRBJ1-5; 10 positions match TRBD1. CDR3 length: 16 residues. The V gene end was trimmed by 0 bases and the J gene end by 4 bases; junction bases not matched to a gene: 6. Germline V lookup: CDR1 GTSNPN, CDR2 SVGIG (reference sequence). CDR3 in DNA: TGTGCCTGGAGTGTACGGGGGGGACAGGGGAATCAGCCCCAGCATTTT. The encoded protein is CAWSVRGGQGNQPQHF.

This chain uses TRBV2 with TRBJ2-1, with D possibly TRBD2 on 7 matching bases. The CDR3 runs 15 residues. V was clipped by 6 bases and J by 4 bases, with 16 bases between them. Germline V gene lookup returns CDR1 SNHLY and CDR2 FYNNEI. CDR3 sequence (DNA): TGTGCCAGCAGGCACGTGGGGGGGCAATACAATGAGCAGTTCTTC. Its translation: CASRHVGGQYNEQFF.

This rearrangement joins TRBV7-9 to TRBJ2-1, with 9 bases lining up with TRBD2. Trimming at V came to 2 bases and at J to 3 bases, leaving 2 bases not matched to a gene. CDR3 size: 15 residues. Germline V lookup: CDR1 SEHNR, CDR2 FQNEAQ (reference sequence). The CDR3 DNA reads as TGTGCCAGCAGCTTACTAGCGGGGATCTACAATGAGCAGTTCTTC. This translates into CASSLLAGIYNEQFF.

The J gene is TRBJ2-7, the V gene TRBV4-1; perhaps TRBD2 as D (7 bases). The CDR3 extends over 17 amino acids. CDR1 MGHRA and CDR2 YSYEKL come from the germline V gene. V gave up 4 bases and J gave up 2 bases, with 21 bases separating them. The CDR3 reads CASSPTGGEGGPYEQYF. Written as DNA, the CDR3 is TGCGCCAGCAGCCCTACTGGAGGTGAGGGGGGGCCCTACGAGCAGTACTTC.

The J gene is TRBJ1-4, the V gene TRBV7-9, with 10 bases matching TRBD1. Trimming took 5 bases from V and 7 from J; bases not matched to a gene: 7. From germline, CDR1 is SEHNR and CDR2 FQNEAQ (reference sequence). This CDR3 is built from 15 residues. The CDR3 DNA reads TGTGCCAGCAGCCCGACAGGGGGCAGGTTTGAAAAACTGTTTTTT. It translates to CASSPTGGRFEKLFF.

This clone was seen a handful of times. The chain recombines TRBV6-1 with TRBJ2-7; 8 nucleotides line up with TRBD1. CDR1 is MNHNS and CDR2 is SASEGT in the germline V gene. With 11 bases clipped from V and 0 bases from J, the junction kept 9 bases outside the gene matches. The CDR3 is 14 amino acids. CDR3 sequence reads: CAGGQVIGSYEQYF. DNA for the CDR3: TGTGCCGGGGGACAGGTGATAGGCTCCTACGAGCAGTACTTC.

The chain carries TRBV6-5 and TRBJ2-7, with 11 bases that match TRBD1. Trimming removed 7 bases from V and 4 bases from J; junction bases left unmatched: 6. The CDR3 totals 14 residues. Per germline, CDR1 MNHEY and CDR2 SVGAGI. The CDR3 region is CASTLGQGVYEQYF. In DNA form, the CDR3 reads TGTGCCAGCACCCTGGGACAGGGGGTATACGAGCAGTACTTC.

This clone was seen a few times. The chain has TRBV5-6 and TRBJ2-1; 7 nucleotides align to TRBD2. Per germline, CDR1 SGHDT and CDR2 YYEEEE. This CDR3 contains 16 residues. J lost 0 bases, V lost 2 bases, and 5 bases had no gene match. CDR3 nucleotides: TGTGCCAGCAGCTTATTGGGGGGGAGCTCCTACAATGAGCAGTTCTTC. This gives the protein CASSLLGGSSYNEQFF.

This chain links TRBV4-2 with TRBJ2-1, with D unresolved. Germline CDR1 and CDR2: LGHNA and YNFKEQ. V was cut by 1 base and J by 10 bases, with 14 bases left in between. CDR3 length equals 14 residues. The CDR3 nucleotides read TGTGCCAGCAGCCAAGGGGTGAGCGTAAGGGAGCAGTTCTTC. Amino acid sequence: CASSQGVSVREQFF.

The genes are TRBV19 and TRBJ1-1; D is unresolved. Per the germline V gene, CDR1 is LNHDA and CDR2 is SQIVND (reference sequence). Trimming left V 3 bases short and J 3 bases short, with 20 bases between. The CDR3 sequence is 17 residues long. CDR3 in amino acids: CASSISLQAKIHTEAFF. The CDR3 nucleotides are TGTGCCAGTAGTATTTCTCTCCAGGCTAAGATCCACACTGAAGCTTTCTTT.

CDR3 protein: CASSYRRSGAQETQYF. DNA of the CDR3: TGTGCCAGCAGCTACCGACGAAGCGGGGCCCAAGAGACCCAGTACTTC. V and J are TRBV6-5 and TRBJ2-5, with 7 bases fitting TRBD2. The CDR3 is made up of 16 amino acids. The J segment lost 1 base and the V segment lost 6 bases, leaving 11 bases of the junction unmatched. CDR1 and CDR2 from the germline V gene are MNHEY and SVGAGI.

The J gene is TRBJ2-7, the V gene TRBV6-1; 7 bases line up with TRBD1. J lost 0 bases, V lost 7 bases, and 3 bases had no gene match. The CDR3 extends over 13 amino acids. Germline loops: CDR1 MNHNS, CDR2 SASEGT. As DNA, the CDR3 is TGTGCCAGCAATAGGGACAGCTCCTACGAGCAGTACTTC. Protein sequence: CASNRDSSYEQYF.

The chain couples TRBV19 to TRBJ1-5; tentatively, D is TRBD1 (6 bases). V shed 6 bases and J shed 3 bases, with 12 bases lying between them. The CDR3 is 14 amino acids. Germline V CDR1 and CDR2: LNHDA, SQIVND (reference sequence). CDR3 DNA sequence: TGTGCCAGTAGGCGCGCAGGGGCCAATCAGCCCCAGCATTTT. Its protein is CASRRAGANQPQHF.

V and J are TRBV6-1 and TRBJ2-1, with 12 bases aligning to TRBD2. Germline V CDR1 and CDR2: MNHNS, SASEGT. Trimming took 6 bases from V and 8 from J; bases not matched to a gene: 8. CDR3 length: 15 residues. CDR3 DNA: TGTGCCAGCAGGAGACTAGCGGGAGTCTTGGATGAGCAGTTCTTC. Translation: CASRRLAGVLDEQFF.

The chain recombines TRBV4-2 with TRBJ2-7, with D possibly TRBD2 on 6 matching bases. V was trimmed by 3 bases and J by 4 bases, leaving 16 bases between them. The CDR3 runs to 15 residues. Germline V CDR1 and CDR2: LGHNA, YNFKEQ. The CDR3 DNA follows: TGTGCCAGCAGCCAGCTCAGGGACTGGCGGTACGAGCAGTACTTC. It encodes CASSQLRDWRYEQYF.

The chain uses TRBV10-2 and TRBJ1-5, with D perhaps TRBD1 (5 bases). CDR1 WSHSY and CDR2 SAAADI come from the germline V gene. The CDR3 contains 13 residues. Between the trimmed V and J ends, which lost 2 bases and 7 bases, there was a span of 9 bases. CDR3 amino acids: CASSEGAGQPQHF. The CDR3 DNA sequence: TGCGCCAGCAGTGAGGGGGCCGGGCAGCCCCAGCATTTT.

The table lists this clone with a few counts. The rearrangement joins TRBV6-1 to TRBJ1-5; weak D call: TRBD1 (5 bases). Trimming cost V 2 bases and J 7 bases, with 12 bases left between them. There are 14 residues in the CDR3. Germline values: CDR1 MNHNS, CDR2 SASEGT. The CDR3 sequence is CASSETGGRQPQHF. CDR3 sequence (DNA): TGTGCCAGCAGTGAAACGGGGGGGAGGCAGCCCCAGCATTTT.

The chain recombines TRBV19 with TRBJ2-1; 7 bases map to TRBD2. The V gene end was trimmed by 7 bases and the J gene end by 2 bases; junction bases not matched to a gene: 5. Looked up from germline, CDR1 is LNHDA and CDR2 is SQIVND (reference sequence). The CDR3 extends over 14 amino acids. The CDR3 bases are TGTGCCAGTACCCCCACTAGCGCCTACAATGAGCAGTTCTTC. Amino acids: CASTPTSAYNEQFF.